In its sample, the clone carrying this TCR beta chain was seen many times. The TCRbeta library was prepared with unique molecular identifiers. TCRdb processed the PCR reads anew with MiXCR; each CDR3 protein has one entry. The sample carries about 610,000 distinct CDR3 sequences, 10% recorded once. This entry belongs to a study of T-cell reconstitution after alpha-beta-depleted transplantation in children. In germline, CDR1 is MNHEY, CDR2 SMNVEV (reference sequence). This CDR3 contains 17 residues. V shed 4 bases, J shed 3 bases, and the junction held 10 bases outside the gene matches. The chain is built from TRBV27 and TRBJ2-3; 10 positions match TRBD2. This specimen was PBMCs from the stem cell graft donor, taken from the stem cell graft. The TCR originated in a human donor who donated a stem cell graft to a child with acute myeloid leukemia. The CDR3 loop is CASSYWGASGSTDTQYF. DNA of the CDR3: TGTGCCAGCAGTTACTGGGGAGCTAGCGGGAGTACAGATACGCAGTATTTT.